A selection of T cell receptor beta chains follows, all from one sample in a study of shared clonotypes between healthy human individuals. The repertoire was sequenced with immunoSEQ multiplex PCR; TCRdb's copy has only in-frame clones and lacks some. The profile covers 2 million or so clones, with 85% to 95% appearing a single time and approximately 1.2% taken by the ten largest. The sequenced sample was naive CD8+ T cells sorted from blood. The receptors derive from a man aged 18 to 30 in good health. Both conserved end residues are part of each CDR3. The order of the fields is CDR3 DNA, CDR3 protein, V gene, J gene, D gene, clone size. D genes are given only for firm matches. Size is stated for part of the rows, as once, few or many counts, or as a class when the clone is expanded.

CDR3 DNA: TGCGCCAGCAGCTGGGTACGGGAAGGAGAGACCCAGTACTTC
CDR3 protein: CASSWVREGETQYF
V gene: TRBV5-1
J gene: TRBJ2-5
D gene: NA
clone size: NA

CDR3 DNA: TGTGCCAGCAGCTTGGCAGGGGCAACCTACGAGCAGTACTTC
CDR3 protein: CASSLAGATYEQYF
V gene: TRBV5-5
J gene: TRBJ2-7
D gene: NA
clone size: once

CDR3 DNA: TGTGCCAGCCCTCGACTGATCGAAGGGGCCATCGACACTGAAGCTTTCTTT
CDR3 protein: CASPRLIEGAIDTEAFF
V gene: TRBV18
J gene: TRBJ1-1
D gene: NA
clone size: NA

CDR3 DNA: TGTGCCAGCAGCCACACAGGGGTTGACACTGAAGCTTTCTTT
CDR3 protein: CASSHTGVDTEAFF
V gene: TRBV7-8
J gene: TRBJ1-1
D gene: TRBD1
clone size: once

CDR3 DNA: TGTGCCAGCAGCGTCGGGGTAGAGACCCAGTACTTC
CDR3 protein: CASSVGVETQYF
V gene: TRBV7-9
J gene: TRBJ2-5
D gene: NA
clone size: NA

CDR3 DNA: TGTGCCAGCAGCTCCATATCGGGGGGGTCTGAAGCTTTCTTT
CDR3 protein: CASSSISGGSEAFF
V gene: TRBV7-9
J gene: TRBJ1-1
D gene: NA
clone size: NA

CDR3 DNA: TGTGCCAGCCCCGGACAGGGAACCTCCTACGAGCAGTACTTC
CDR3 protein: CASPGQGTSYEQYF
V gene: TRBV21-1
J gene: TRBJ2-7
D gene: NA
clone size: NA

CDR3 DNA: TGTGCCAGCAGTCACCAAGAGAATGAGCAGTTCTTC
CDR3 protein: CASSHQENEQFF
V gene: TRBV5-6
J gene: TRBJ2-1
D gene: NA
clone size: NA

CDR3 DNA: TGTGCCAGCAGCCCGGGACAGGCCGTGCAGTACTTC
CDR3 protein: CASSPGQAVQYF
V gene: TRBV6-6
J gene: TRBJ2-7
D gene: TRBD1
clone size: NA

CDR3 DNA: TGTGCCAGCAGCTTGGCGTCAGCCGATTCGTACGAGCAGTACTTC
CDR3 protein: CASSLASADSYEQYF
V gene: TRBV5-5
J gene: TRBJ2-7
D gene: NA
clone size: NA

CDR3 DNA: TGTGCCAGCTCGGAGGGGACAGGCTACGAGCAGTACTTC
CDR3 protein: CASSEGTGYEQYF
V gene: TRBV9
J gene: TRBJ2-7
D gene: TRBD1
clone size: NA

CDR3 DNA: TGTGCCAGCAGCGTAGAAGGACAGGGCCCCACCTACGAGCAGTACTTC
CDR3 protein: CASSVEGQGPTYEQYF
V gene: TRBV9
J gene: TRBJ2-7
D gene: TRBD1
clone size: once

CDR3 DNA: TGCGCCAGCAGCCAAGATCTGTTACAAGAGACCCAGTACTTC
CDR3 protein: CASSQDLLQETQYF
V gene: TRBV4-1
J gene: TRBJ2-5
D gene: NA
clone size: NA

CDR3 DNA: TGCGCCAGCAGCCAAGGGCGCGGTTCCTACGAGCAGTACTTC
CDR3 protein: CASSQGRGSYEQYF
V gene: TRBV4-1
J gene: TRBJ2-7
D gene: NA
clone size: NA

CDR3 DNA: TGCGCCAGCAGCCAAGAGGAGACTAGCGGGAGTTCTGAGCAGTTCTTC
CDR3 protein: CASSQEETSGSSEQFF
V gene: TRBV4-3
J gene: TRBJ2-1
D gene: TRBD2
clone size: NA

CDR3 DNA: TGCAGCGTTGAAAGTCCGGGACAGGGGGTTGTAATCCCCCTCCACTTT
CDR3 protein: CSVESPGQGVVIPLHF
V gene: TRBV29-1
J gene: TRBJ1-6
D gene: TRBD1
clone size: NA

CDR3 DNA: TGTGCCAGCAGCCCAAAGACAGGGGGCGCGTCTGGAAACACCATATATTTT
CDR3 protein: CASSPKTGGASGNTIYF
V gene: TRBV7-9
J gene: TRBJ1-3
D gene: TRBD1
clone size: NA

CDR3 DNA: TGTGCTAGTGGTTTTTCAGAGGCGGGATGGTACGAGCAGTACTTC
CDR3 protein: CASGFSEAGWYEQYF
V gene: TRBV12-5
J gene: TRBJ2-7
D gene: NA
clone size: NA

CDR3 DNA: TGTGCCTGGACTTCCGGGACCTCAAGCAATCAGCCCCAGCATTTT
CDR3 protein: CAWTSGTSSNQPQHF
V gene: TRBV30
J gene: TRBJ1-5
D gene: NA
clone size: NA

CDR3 DNA: TGTGCCAGCCCCGAGGCGGGAGGGCCCCCAGATACGCAGTATTTT
CDR3 protein: CASPEAGGPPDTQYF
V gene: TRBV6-1
J gene: TRBJ2-3
D gene: TRBD2
clone size: NA

CDR3 DNA: TGTGCCAGCAGTTTAGGGACCCACGGCTACGAGCAGTACTTC
CDR3 protein: CASSLGTHGYEQYF
V gene: TRBV27
J gene: TRBJ2-7
D gene: NA
clone size: NA

CDR3 DNA: TGTGCCACCAGCAGAGCCGAGAACATTCAGTACTTC
CDR3 protein: CATSRAENIQYF
V gene: TRBV15
J gene: TRBJ2-4
D gene: NA
clone size: NA

CDR3 DNA: TGTGCCAGCGTAGATCTGAACACTGAAGCTTTCTTT
CDR3 protein: CASVDLNTEAFF
V gene: TRBV6-1
J gene: TRBJ1-1
D gene: NA
clone size: NA

CDR3 DNA: TGCGCCACCTCGCCGGGGCGGACAGGATCTTCCTACGAGCAGTACTTC
CDR3 protein: CATSPGRTGSSYEQYF
V gene: TRBV23-1
J gene: TRBJ2-7
D gene: TRBD1
clone size: NA

CDR3 DNA: TGTGCCAGCAGTCCCGGACTAGTAGGGGAGACCCAGTACTTC
CDR3 protein: CASSPGLVGETQYF
V gene: TRBV27
J gene: TRBJ2-5
D gene: TRBD2
clone size: NA

CDR3 DNA: TGTGCCAGCAGTTACGGGACAGCCACCGGGGAGCTGTTTTTT
CDR3 protein: CASSYGTATGELFF
V gene: TRBV6-5
J gene: TRBJ2-2
D gene: TRBD1
clone size: NA

CDR3 DNA: TGTGCCAGCAGTAAGACTAGCGGGATAAACGAGCAGTACTTC
CDR3 protein: CASSKTSGINEQYF
V gene: TRBV6-6
J gene: TRBJ2-7
D gene: TRBD2
clone size: NA

CDR3 DNA: TGTGCCAGCAGCCTTACAGGGGCTGGAAACACCATATATTTT
CDR3 protein: CASSLTGAGNTIYF
V gene: TRBV25-1
J gene: TRBJ1-3
D gene: TRBD1
clone size: NA

CDR3 DNA: TGTGCCAGCAGCTTGGTAGATACGCAGTATTTT
CDR3 protein: CASSLVDTQYF
V gene: TRBV5-5
J gene: TRBJ2-3
D gene: NA
clone size: NA

CDR3 DNA: TGCGCCAGCAGCTTGGGACTAGCGGGACCCTACAATGAGCAGTTCTTC
CDR3 protein: CASSLGLAGPYNEQFF
V gene: TRBV5-1
J gene: TRBJ2-1
D gene: TRBD2
clone size: once

CDR3 DNA: TGTGCCAGCAGTAACCCGGGACGCGAGCAGTACTTC
CDR3 protein: CASSNPGREQYF
V gene: TRBV6-6
J gene: TRBJ2-7
D gene: NA
clone size: NA

CDR3 DNA: TGTGCCAGCAGTTTGAAGCGGGAGGGCTATGAGCAGTACTTC
CDR3 protein: CASSLKREGYEQYF
V gene: TRBV27
J gene: TRBJ2-7
D gene: TRBD2
clone size: NA

CDR3 DNA: TGTGCCAGCAGCGTAGGTGCTGGTCGGTACGAGCAGTACTTC
CDR3 protein: CASSVGAGRYEQYF
V gene: TRBV9
J gene: TRBJ2-7
D gene: NA
clone size: NA

CDR3 DNA: TGTGCCAGCAGCTTGGGGGGCGGGCTCCATGGAGCCTACGAGCAGTACTTC
CDR3 protein: CASSLGGGLHGAYEQYF
V gene: TRBV5-6
J gene: TRBJ2-7
D gene: NA
clone size: few

CDR3 DNA: TGCGCCAGCAGCCAAGATCGAGGGGGAGTGAGTAATGAGCAGTTCTTC
CDR3 protein: CASSQDRGGVSNEQFF
V gene: TRBV4-3
J gene: TRBJ2-1
D gene: NA
clone size: NA

CDR3 DNA: TGTGCCAGCAGTTTAGGTCTCGAGCAGTTCTTC
CDR3 protein: CASSLGLEQFF
V gene: TRBV28
J gene: TRBJ2-1
D gene: NA
clone size: NA

CDR3 DNA: TGTGCCTGGAGTGTTGGGACCCCCAACGAGCAGTACTTC
CDR3 protein: CAWSVGTPNEQYF
V gene: TRBV30
J gene: TRBJ2-7
D gene: NA
clone size: once

CDR3 DNA: TGTGCCAGCAGTGCCTCGCCGGGACATCACACCGGGGAGCTGTTTTTT
CDR3 protein: CASSASPGHHTGELFF
V gene: TRBV27
J gene: TRBJ2-2
D gene: NA
clone size: NA

CDR3 DNA: TGTGCCAGCAGCAGCCGGGACGCGGTACTTGAGCAGTACTTC
CDR3 protein: CASSSRDAVLEQYF
V gene: TRBV5-5
J gene: TRBJ2-7
D gene: NA
clone size: NA

CDR3 DNA: TGTGCCAGCAGTTACTCATTCGGGACCTCCTACGAGCAGTACTTC
CDR3 protein: CASSYSFGTSYEQYF
V gene: TRBV6-6
J gene: TRBJ2-7
D gene: NA
clone size: NA

CDR3 DNA: TGCGCCAGCAGATACCAGGCGGGGGCCACCGGGGAGCTGTTTTTT
CDR3 protein: CASRYQAGATGELFF
V gene: TRBV5-1
J gene: TRBJ2-2
D gene: NA
clone size: NA

CDR3 DNA: TGTGCCAGCAGCTTGGGGGAGGTAACGGGTGAGCAGTTCTTC
CDR3 protein: CASSLGEVTGEQFF
V gene: TRBV5-4
J gene: TRBJ2-1
D gene: NA
clone size: NA

CDR3 DNA: TGTGCCAGCAGCTTAGGCATTTTGGGGCGGGAATCTTCCGAGCAGTACTTC
CDR3 protein: CASSLGILGRESSEQYF
V gene: TRBV7-9
J gene: TRBJ2-7
D gene: NA
clone size: NA

CDR3 DNA: TGTGCCAGCATCAGGGAGGGCCTTAATGAAAAACTGTTTTTT
CDR3 protein: CASIREGLNEKLFF
V gene: TRBV7-9
J gene: TRBJ1-4
D gene: NA
clone size: NA

CDR3 DNA: TGTGCCAGCAGCTTAGTAGCGGGGGACTACTATGGCTACACCTTC
CDR3 protein: CASSLVAGDYYGYTF
V gene: TRBV7-9
J gene: TRBJ1-2
D gene: NA
clone size: NA

CDR3 DNA: TGTGCCAGCAGTTTATTAGGGGGCTCGGGAGAAAAACTGTTTTTT
CDR3 protein: CASSLLGGSGEKLFF
V gene: TRBV27
J gene: TRBJ1-4
D gene: TRBD1
clone size: NA

CDR3 DNA: TGTGCCAGCAGCCCCCTCCCCCCCATGACAGCTGGAAATGAGCAGTTCTTC
CDR3 protein: CASSPLPPMTAGNEQFF
V gene: TRBV2
J gene: TRBJ2-1
D gene: NA
clone size: NA

CDR3 DNA: TGCGCCAGCAGCATCTGGACAGGGGGCCTTAGAAACACTGAAGCTTTCTTT
CDR3 protein: CASSIWTGGLRNTEAFF
V gene: TRBV5-1
J gene: TRBJ1-1
D gene: TRBD1
clone size: NA

CDR3 DNA: TGCACTCTTGAGGGGCGCCGGGACAGAAACACCGGGGAGCTGTTTTTT
CDR3 protein: CTLEGRRDRNTGELFF
V gene: TRBV29-1
J gene: TRBJ2-2
D gene: TRBD1
clone size: NA

CDR3 DNA: TGTGCCAGCAGTCACGGGGCAAGCTCCTACGAGCAGTACTTC
CDR3 protein: CASSHGASSYEQYF
V gene: TRBV27
J gene: TRBJ2-7
D gene: NA
clone size: NA

CDR3 DNA: TGTGCCAGCAGACCGGGACAGAGCTCCTACAATGAGCAGTTCTTC
CDR3 protein: CASRPGQSSYNEQFF
V gene: TRBV11-2
J gene: TRBJ2-1
D gene: TRBD1
clone size: NA

CDR3 DNA: TGCGCCAGCAGCTTGACAGGCGACTCCGAGCAGTACTTC
CDR3 protein: CASSLTGDSEQYF
V gene: TRBV5-1
J gene: TRBJ2-7
D gene: NA
clone size: NA

CDR3 DNA: TGTGCCATCAGTGTTGAATTGTCCTACGAGCAGTACTTC
CDR3 protein: CAISVELSYEQYF
V gene: TRBV10-3
J gene: TRBJ2-7
D gene: NA
clone size: NA

CDR3 DNA: TGTGCCAGTAGTTATGACTTCTACAATGAGCAGTTCTTC
CDR3 protein: CASSYDFYNEQFF
V gene: TRBV19
J gene: TRBJ2-1
D gene: NA
clone size: NA

CDR3 DNA: TGCGCCAGCAGTTTTTACAGGGAAGGGAGCACTGAAGCTTTCTTT
CDR3 protein: CASSFYREGSTEAFF
V gene: TRBV10-1
J gene: TRBJ1-1
D gene: NA
clone size: NA

CDR3 DNA: TGTGCCAGCAGCTTAGATCGGGGGGCTTTCTACGAGCAGTACTTC
CDR3 protein: CASSLDRGAFYEQYF
V gene: TRBV11-2
J gene: TRBJ2-7
D gene: NA
clone size: once

CDR3 DNA: TGTGCCAGCAGCTACACAACCGGGAACACTGAAGCTTTCTTT
CDR3 protein: CASSYTTGNTEAFF
V gene: TRBV11-2
J gene: TRBJ1-1
D gene: NA
clone size: NA

CDR3 DNA: TGTGCCAGCAGCTTAGTCTCTTCCGGAGATAGTTACGAGCAGTACTTC
CDR3 protein: CASSLVSSGDSYEQYF
V gene: TRBV7-2
J gene: TRBJ2-7
D gene: NA
clone size: once

CDR3 DNA: TGCGCCAGCAGGTTGGGACAGGGGGAAGCCAACGTCCTGACTTTC
CDR3 protein: CASRLGQGEANVLTF
V gene: TRBV5-1
J gene: TRBJ2-6
D gene: TRBD1
clone size: NA